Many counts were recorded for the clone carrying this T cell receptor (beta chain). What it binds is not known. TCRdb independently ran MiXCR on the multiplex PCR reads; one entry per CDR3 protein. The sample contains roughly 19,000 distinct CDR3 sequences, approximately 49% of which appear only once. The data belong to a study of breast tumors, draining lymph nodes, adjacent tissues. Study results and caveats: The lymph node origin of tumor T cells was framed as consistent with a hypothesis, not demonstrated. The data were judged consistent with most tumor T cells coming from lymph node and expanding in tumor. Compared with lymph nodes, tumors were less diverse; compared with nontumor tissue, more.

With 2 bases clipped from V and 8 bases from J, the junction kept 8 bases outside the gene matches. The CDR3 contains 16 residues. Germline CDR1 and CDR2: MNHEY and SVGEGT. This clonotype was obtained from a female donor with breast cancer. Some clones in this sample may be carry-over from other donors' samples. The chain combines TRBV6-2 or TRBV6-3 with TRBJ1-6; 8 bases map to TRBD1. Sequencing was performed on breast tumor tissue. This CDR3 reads CASSYDRGRVDSPLHF. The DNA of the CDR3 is TGTGCCAGCAGTTACGACAGGGGACGAGTTGATTCACCCCTCCACTTT.